One TCR beta chain is described in this entry. The target antigen is unknown. The CDR3 contains 14 residues. Trimming at V came to 6 bases and at J to 8 bases, leaving 12 bases not matched to a gene. Germline-derived CDR1 and CDR2 are MNHNS and SASEGT. The study amplified TCR beta CDR3 regions using RNA transcripts. HTBI primers primed a first-round RT-PCR, and a second-round multiplex PCR followed. One entry per CDR3 protein results from TCRdb running MiXCR on the multiplex PCR reads. The table includes about 160,000 distinct CDR3 sequences, around 40% detected once. Excluded: other autoimmune disease, uncontrolled infection, pregnancy or lactation. Diagnosis relied on clinical symptoms, serum thyroxine, TRAb, thyroid ultrasound and orbital computed tomography. The data originate from a study of Graves' ophthalmopathy and Graves' hyperthyroidism. Study-wide findings and caveats: Blood also contained most of the expanded thyroid clonotypes above 0.001 frequency. Progression of ophthalmopathy was predicted by the model with about 66% sensitivity and under 75% specificity.

This rearrangement joins TRBV6-1 to TRBJ1-2; 7 bases line up with TRBD1. The sequencing input was peripheral blood. The source is a man aged 25 to 40 with Graves' ophthalmopathy. This chain's CDR3 is CASSTQGFGVGYTF. The DNA for the CDR3 is TGTGCCAGCAGCACACAGGGGTTTGGAGTCGGCTACACCTTC.